The rows below give T cell receptor beta chains drawn from one sample of a study of blood T cell repertoires in COVID-19. This table comes from immunoSEQ multiplex PCR, and its TCRdb copy is limited to in-frame clones, with some not included. Of approximately 61,000 clones in the sample, 65% to 85% are singletons; the top ten hold 4.5% to 7%. The sequenced sample was peripheral blood. Every receptor here comes from a woman in her seventies with acute or convalescent COVID-19. The CDR3 runs from the conserved cysteine through the conserved F or W. Each record gives: J gene, clone size, V gene, D gene, CDR3 DNA, CDR3 protein. A D gene is named only where the DNA matches it firmly. Expanded clones are given a class, and other clones once, few, many or no size at all.

J gene: TRBJ1-2; clone size: NA; V gene: TRBV11-2; D gene: TRBD1; CDR3 DNA: TGTGCCAGCAGCCAAGAAGGACAGGGGTTATATGGCTACACCTTC; CDR3 protein: CASSQEGQGLYGYTF
J gene: TRBJ1-2; clone size: once; V gene: TRBV7-2; D gene: NA; CDR3 DNA: TGTGCCAGCAGCTTATCTAATGCTCTCTATGGCTACACCTTC; CDR3 protein: CASSLSNALYGYTF
J gene: TRBJ1-6; clone size: NA; V gene: TRBV2; D gene: TRBD1; CDR3 DNA: TGTGCCAGCAGCCCGACAGGGGGCGGTTCACCCCTCCACTTT; CDR3 protein: CASSPTGGGSPLHF
J gene: TRBJ2-7; clone size: once; V gene: TRBV5-1; D gene: NA; CDR3 DNA: TGCGCCAGCAGCACGAACAAAGAGCAGTACTTC; CDR3 protein: CASSTNKEQYF
J gene: TRBJ2-7; clone size: NA; V gene: TRBV5-4; D gene: NA; CDR3 DNA: TGTGCCAGCAGCTTGAAAGACAGCCCCTACGAGCAGTACTTC; CDR3 protein: CASSLKDSPYEQYF
J gene: TRBJ2-5; clone size: NA; V gene: TRBV29-1; D gene: TRBD1; CDR3 DNA: TGCAGCGTTGTCCGGGACAGGGGGGTTGAGACCCAGTACTTC; CDR3 protein: CSVVRDRGVETQYF
J gene: TRBJ1-6; clone size: NA; V gene: TRBV19; D gene: TRBD1; CDR3 DNA: TGTGCCAGTAGTGAGACAGGGGGTCTCGATTCACCCCTCCACTTT; CDR3 protein: CASSETGGLDSPLHF
J gene: TRBJ1-2; clone size: NA; V gene: TRBV19; D gene: TRBD1; CDR3 DNA: TGTGCCAGTAGTATTACAGGGGCGGCTAACTATGGCTACACCTTC; CDR3 protein: CASSITGAANYGYTF
J gene: TRBJ1-2; clone size: NA; V gene: TRBV4-1; D gene: NA; CDR3 DNA: TGCGCCAGCAGCCAATCCCTTTATAGGGACTTGGACTATGGCTACACCTTC; CDR3 protein: CASSQSLYRDLDYGYTF
J gene: TRBJ1-4; clone size: NA; V gene: TRBV25-1; D gene: TRBD1; CDR3 DNA: TGTGCCAGCCGGACAGGTTTGAATGAAACTGTTTTT; CDR3 protein: CASRTGLNETVF
J gene: TRBJ1-4; clone size: NA; V gene: TRBV5-4; D gene: NA; CDR3 DNA: TGTGCCAGCAGCTTGGCGGGGGCAACTAATGAAAAACTGTTTTTT; CDR3 protein: CASSLAGATNEKLFF
J gene: TRBJ2-1; clone size: NA; V gene: TRBV5-1; D gene: NA; CDR3 DNA: TGCGCCAGCAGCTTGCTTCCAGGGGCCGAAAATGAGCAGTTCTTC; CDR3 protein: CASSLLPGAENEQFF
J gene: TRBJ1-1; clone size: NA; V gene: TRBV7-2; D gene: NA; CDR3 DNA: TGTGCCAGCAGCACCCACGTAGGGGGCACTGAAGCTTTCTTT; CDR3 protein: CASSTHVGGTEAFF
J gene: TRBJ2-5; clone size: NA; V gene: TRBV27; D gene: TRBD1; CDR3 DNA: TGTGCCAGCAGAACTCACAGGGGGCGAGAGACCCAGTACTTC; CDR3 protein: CASRTHRGRETQYF
J gene: TRBJ2-5; clone size: NA; V gene: TRBV18; D gene: TRBD2; CDR3 DNA: TGTGCCAGCTCACCAGTACTAGCGGGAGGGGAGACCCAGTACTTC; CDR3 protein: CASSPVLAGGETQYF
J gene: TRBJ1-4; clone size: once; V gene: TRBV5-6; D gene: TRBD1; CDR3 DNA: TGTGCCAGCAGCACGACAGGGGTTGGTAATGAAAAACTGTTTTTT; CDR3 protein: CASSTTGVGNEKLFF
J gene: TRBJ1-1; clone size: NA; V gene: TRBV1; D gene: NA; CDR3 DNA: TGCACCAGCAGCCAAGAAGGGGGGGTGAACACTGAAGCTTTCTTT; CDR3 protein: CTSSQEGGVNTEAFF
J gene: TRBJ2-7; clone size: few; V gene: TRBV7-9; D gene: NA; CDR3 DNA: TGTGCCAGCAGCAGAACCGAGAACTACGAGCAGTACTTC; CDR3 protein: CASSRTENYEQYF
J gene: TRBJ1-6; clone size: NA; V gene: TRBV9; D gene: NA; CDR3 DNA: TGTGCCAGCAGCGTAGGTGGAGGGAATTCACCCCTCCACTTT; CDR3 protein: CASSVGGGNSPLHF
J gene: TRBJ2-5; clone size: NA; V gene: TRBV6-5; D gene: NA; CDR3 DNA: TGTGCCAGCAGTTACTCTATGTCTAGCACTTGGGAGACCCAGTACTTC; CDR3 protein: CASSYSMSSTWETQYF
J gene: TRBJ1-5; clone size: NA; V gene: TRBV9; D gene: TRBD1; CDR3 DNA: TGTGCCAGCAGCAAGCTTCAGGGGGATGGGCCCCAGCATTTT; CDR3 protein: CASSKLQGDGPQHF
J gene: TRBJ2-5; clone size: NA; V gene: TRBV10-3; D gene: NA; CDR3 DNA: TGTGCCATCAGTGTTTCCGGACAGAGACGACAAGAGACCCAGTACTTC; CDR3 protein: CAISVSGQRRQETQYF
J gene: TRBJ2-1; clone size: few; V gene: TRBV28; D gene: TRBD1; CDR3 DNA: TGTGCCAGCAGTGGGACAGGGGCCAACTACAATGAGCAGTTCTTC; CDR3 protein: CASSGTGANYNEQFF
J gene: TRBJ2-5; clone size: NA; V gene: TRBV7-9; D gene: NA; CDR3 DNA: TGTGCCAGCAGCTTAGTCGGGGAGGAGACCCAGTACTTC; CDR3 protein: CASSLVGEETQYF
J gene: TRBJ1-3; clone size: NA; V gene: TRBV18; D gene: TRBD1; CDR3 DNA: TGTGCCAGCTCATCAAACAGGGGACGAACTGGAAACACCATATATTTT; CDR3 protein: CASSSNRGRTGNTIYF
J gene: TRBJ2-5; clone size: NA; V gene: TRBV19; D gene: TRBD2; CDR3 DNA: TGTGCCAGTAGTATAGGGGTAGCGGGGTACCAAGAGACCCAGTACTTC; CDR3 protein: CASSIGVAGYQETQYF
J gene: TRBJ2-7; clone size: few; V gene: TRBV4-3; D gene: NA; CDR3 DNA: TGCGCCAGCAGCCAAGACGGCCAGGGGGAGCAGTACTTC; CDR3 protein: CASSQDGQGEQYF
J gene: TRBJ2-1; clone size: NA; V gene: TRBV19; D gene: TRBD2; CDR3 DNA: TGTGCCAGCTGGGAGCGGGGGAACAATGAGCAGTTCTTC; CDR3 protein: CASWERGNNEQFF
J gene: TRBJ1-3; clone size: few; V gene: TRBV2; D gene: TRBD1; CDR3 DNA: TGTGCCGGGGGAGCAGGGGGAAGCTCTGGAAACACCATATATTTT; CDR3 protein: CAGGAGGSSGNTIYF
J gene: TRBJ1-1; clone size: NA; V gene: TRBV5-1; D gene: TRBD1; CDR3 DNA: TGCGCCAGCAGCTCTACAGGGGTGAACACTGAAGCTTTCTTT; CDR3 protein: CASSSTGVNTEAFF
J gene: TRBJ1-2; clone size: once; V gene: TRBV5-5; D gene: NA; CDR3 DNA: TGTGCCAGCAGCGCCGGACAAGCGTACTATGGCTACACCTTC; CDR3 protein: CASSAGQAYYGYTF
J gene: TRBJ1-5; clone size: NA; V gene: TRBV2; D gene: NA; CDR3 DNA: TGTGCCAGCAGTGTGGAAAGGGGAAATCAGCCCCAGCATTTT; CDR3 protein: CASSVERGNQPQHF
J gene: TRBJ1-2; clone size: NA; V gene: TRBV2; D gene: NA; CDR3 DNA: TGTGCCAGCATCCCAAACCGGGGGGACTATGGCTACACCTTC; CDR3 protein: CASIPNRGDYGYTF
J gene: TRBJ2-3; clone size: NA; V gene: TRBV19; D gene: TRBD2; CDR3 DNA: TGTGCCACATACCAAGCGGGGGGGCCATCCGATACGCAGTATTTT; CDR3 protein: CATYQAGGPSDTQYF
J gene: TRBJ1-1; clone size: NA; V gene: TRBV5-4; D gene: TRBD1; CDR3 DNA: TGTGCCAGCACACCTAGGGGACAGGGGAATAAGAACACTGAAGCTTTCTTT; CDR3 protein: CASTPRGQGNKNTEAFF
J gene: TRBJ1-6; clone size: few; V gene: TRBV5-1; D gene: NA; CDR3 DNA: TGCGCCAGCAGCTTGGCTTGGGACTTCAATTCACCCCTCCACTTT; CDR3 protein: CASSLAWDFNSPLHF
J gene: TRBJ2-7; clone size: NA; V gene: TRBV6-5; D gene: TRBD2; CDR3 DNA: TGTGCCAGCAGTTACTCGAAACTAGCGGATAACTACGAGCAGTACTTC; CDR3 protein: CASSYSKLADNYEQYF
J gene: TRBJ1-1; clone size: NA; V gene: TRBV7-2; D gene: NA; CDR3 DNA: TGTGCCAGCAGCCCTTGGCGGGAAGCTTTCTTT; CDR3 protein: CASSPWREAFF
J gene: TRBJ1-5; clone size: NA; V gene: TRBV6-1; D gene: NA; CDR3 DNA: TGTGCCAGCAGTGAAGCGCGCAGGGATCAGCCCCAGCATTTT; CDR3 protein: CASSEARRDQPQHF
J gene: TRBJ2-5; clone size: NA; V gene: TRBV7-2; D gene: NA; CDR3 DNA: TGTGCCAGCAGCCCACGACAGACGCAAGAGACCCAGTACTTC; CDR3 protein: CASSPRQTQETQYF
J gene: TRBJ1-1; clone size: NA; V gene: TRBV7-2; D gene: NA; CDR3 DNA: TGTGCCAGCAGCTCCCCACAGATCATGAACACTGAAGCTTTCTTT; CDR3 protein: CASSSPQIMNTEAFF
J gene: TRBJ1-2; clone size: few; V gene: TRBV6-6; D gene: NA; CDR3 DNA: TGTGCCAGCAGCTCAAAGAGACAGGACAAGAGTTGGAGGTTCGACTATGGCTACACCTTC; CDR3 protein: CASSSKRQDKSWRFDYGYTF
J gene: TRBJ2-1; clone size: NA; V gene: TRBV10-3; D gene: NA; CDR3 DNA: TGTGCCGTCCAGTATGGGGCGAACAATGAGCAGTTCTTC; CDR3 protein: CAVQYGANNEQFF
J gene: TRBJ2-7; clone size: NA; V gene: TRBV7-9; D gene: TRBD1; CDR3 DNA: TGTGCCAGCAGTTCAGGGGGCAAGTACGAGCAGTACTTC; CDR3 protein: CASSSGGKYEQYF
J gene: TRBJ2-4; clone size: few; V gene: TRBV12-3/TRBV12-4; D gene: NA; CDR3 DNA: TGTGCCAGCAGTTGGACAGACATTCAGTACTTC; CDR3 protein: CASSWTDIQYF
J gene: TRBJ2-1; clone size: NA; V gene: TRBV18; D gene: TRBD2; CDR3 DNA: TGTGCCAGCTCACCAATCGGGGGGGGCAATGAGCAGTTCTTC; CDR3 protein: CASSPIGGGNEQFF
J gene: TRBJ2-1; clone size: NA; V gene: TRBV2; D gene: TRBD2; CDR3 DNA: TGTGCCAGCAGTGGGCAGGGACTAGCGGCTAACAATGAGCAGTTCTTC; CDR3 protein: CASSGQGLAANNEQFF
J gene: TRBJ1-5; clone size: NA; V gene: TRBV28; D gene: TRBD1; CDR3 DNA: TGTGCCAGCAGTACCGGGACAGCGTTCAATCAGCCCCAGCATTTT; CDR3 protein: CASSTGTAFNQPQHF
J gene: TRBJ2-7; clone size: many; V gene: TRBV5-1; D gene: TRBD1; CDR3 DNA: TGCGCCAGCAGCCCCACCCCGGACAGGGCGGATGAGCAGTACTTC; CDR3 protein: CASSPTPDRADEQYF
J gene: TRBJ2-2; clone size: NA; V gene: TRBV27; D gene: NA; CDR3 DNA: TGTGCCAGCAGCTTCGCCGCAGGGCACACCGGGGAGCTGTTTTTT; CDR3 protein: CASSFAAGHTGELFF
J gene: TRBJ1-4; clone size: NA; V gene: TRBV2; D gene: NA; CDR3 DNA: TGTGCCAGCAGCTCTGGGGCCCGCTTCGGTGAAAAACTGTTTTTT; CDR3 protein: CASSSGARFGEKLFF
J gene: TRBJ1-6; clone size: NA; V gene: TRBV27; D gene: NA; CDR3 DNA: TGTGCCAGCACATCATCAGGCTCCTATAATTCACCCCTCCACTTT; CDR3 protein: CASTSSGSYNSPLHF
J gene: TRBJ1-2; clone size: NA; V gene: TRBV27; D gene: NA; CDR3 DNA: TGTGCCAGCCAACTGTCCGGGGATGTTAACTATGGCTACACCTTC; CDR3 protein: CASQLSGDVNYGYTF
J gene: TRBJ2-4; clone size: NA; V gene: TRBV28; D gene: NA; CDR3 DNA: TGTGCCAGCAGGACTTCTCAGGGTTTTAAAAACATTCAGTACTTC; CDR3 protein: CASRTSQGFKNIQYF
J gene: TRBJ1-6; clone size: NA; V gene: TRBV5-1; D gene: NA; CDR3 DNA: TGCGCCAGCAGCTTGTCAGGGGACCTTGAATCACCCCTCCACTTT; CDR3 protein: CASSLSGDLESPLHF
J gene: TRBJ2-3; clone size: NA; V gene: TRBV11-3; D gene: TRBD2; CDR3 DNA: TGTGCCAGCAGCTTAAGCGGGGGCCACACAGATACGCAGTATTTT; CDR3 protein: CASSLSGGHTDTQYF
J gene: TRBJ1-2; clone size: few; V gene: TRBV18; D gene: NA; CDR3 DNA: TGTGCCAGCTTCGGAGGGGCTGGCTACACCTTC; CDR3 protein: CASFGGAGYTF